This T cell receptor beta chain was identified in a study of regulatory dendritic cells for organ transplantation. This clone was observed a few times. The antigen remains unidentified. Overall study results and limits: Naive T cells showed high diversity, memory cells less, memory CD8+ least. Mature dendritic cells appeared to drive more memory CD8+ clonal expansion than regulatory ones. Resting memory CD8+ T cells held the most alloreactive clonotypes.

V shed 6 bases and J shed 4 bases, with 16 bases lying between them. The CDR3 runs 15 residues. CDR1 and CDR2 (germline): MNHEY, SMNVEV (reference sequence). Memory T cells were CD45RO+, naive were CD45RA+, sorted by FACS. Some clones are missing from TCRdb's copy, which holds only in-frame ones; the method was immunoSEQ multiplex PCR. This repertoire shows roughly 30,000 clones, approximately 81% found once; its top ten account for over 0.35%. Sequencing input: naive CD8+ T cells from blood. Subset given: CD45RA+ naive T cells. This TCR derives from a human donor in good health. The J gene is TRBJ1-3, the V gene TRBV27, with a weak D call TRBD1 (6 bases). The CDR3 coding sequence is TGTGCCAGCAGCTCAGGGGTGACGGAAGGAAACACCATATATTTT. It is translated as CASSSGVTEGNTIYF.